This TCR beta chain is drawn from a study of identical twins. TCRdb redid the calling of the 5' RACE reads with MiXCR, one entry per CDR3 protein. This sample yields some 630,000 distinct CDR3 sequences, of which under 8.5% are seen a single time; 1.6% belongs to the top ten. This clonotype turned up a few times. The V end was cut by 6 bases, the J end by 7 bases, with 18 bases between. This CDR3 comprises 14 residues. These sequences were also reported in another study, on yellow fever vaccine responses in identical twins.

This clonotype was obtained from a woman aged 18-30 years in good health. The chain is built from TRBV12-3 or TRBV12-4 and TRBJ1-2; D possibly corresponds to TRBD1 (5 bases). Sample: PBMCs. In DNA form, the CDR3 reads TGTGCCAGCAGCCCGGAGGGAAGGGGATTTGGCTACACCTTC. Encoded protein: CASSPEGRGFGYTF.